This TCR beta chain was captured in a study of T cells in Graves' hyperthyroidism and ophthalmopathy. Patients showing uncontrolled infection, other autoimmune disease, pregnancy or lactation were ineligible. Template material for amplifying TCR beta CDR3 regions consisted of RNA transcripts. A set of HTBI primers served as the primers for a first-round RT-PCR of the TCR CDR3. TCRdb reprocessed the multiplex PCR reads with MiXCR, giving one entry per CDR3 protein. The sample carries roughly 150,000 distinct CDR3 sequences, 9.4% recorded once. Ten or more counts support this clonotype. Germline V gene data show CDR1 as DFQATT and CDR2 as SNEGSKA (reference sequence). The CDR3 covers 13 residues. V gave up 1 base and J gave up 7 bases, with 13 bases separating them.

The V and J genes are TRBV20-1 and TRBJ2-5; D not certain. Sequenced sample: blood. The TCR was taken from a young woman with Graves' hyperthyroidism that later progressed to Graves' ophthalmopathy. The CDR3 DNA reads TGCAGTGCTAGAGTTCTGGGGTCGGGGACCCAGTACTTC. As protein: CSARVLGSGTQYF.